This TCR beta chain was sequenced in a study of tumor and adjacent non-tumor tissue in lung cancer. For the study at large: Patients were aged about 30 to 80, ten or so men and about five women, stage I to III.

About this clonotype: The antigen is unknown. The junction differs from germline at one of its ends, possibly a read error.

This CDR3 is built from 12 residues. Germline V gene lookup returns CDR1 SQVTM and CDR2 ANQGSEA. Study results and limitations: In normal lung, the top 100 clones were significantly more dominant than in tumor.

This sample's RNA came from whole unsorted tissue. The normal lung tissue was taken more than 3 cm from the tumor edge. Newly diagnosed lung cancer patients had thoracic surgery in China, August–late 2014, without prior chemotherapy. TCRbeta libraries were built with three rounds of nested PCR, modified from ARM-PCR. TCRdb itself ran the multiplex PCR reads through MiXCR, one entry per CDR3 protein. The table includes more than 85,000 distinct CDR3 sequences, around three fifths detected once. The V call is TRBV29-1, the J call TRBJ2-5, with D tentatively TRBD2 (5 bases). The sequence was obtained from a young man with non-small cell lung cancer. The sample taken for sequencing was distant non-tumor lung tissue. Here the CDR3 reads CSVDRTQEAQYF. As DNA, the CDR3 is TGTAGCGTAGATAGGACCCAAGAGGCCCAGTACTTC.